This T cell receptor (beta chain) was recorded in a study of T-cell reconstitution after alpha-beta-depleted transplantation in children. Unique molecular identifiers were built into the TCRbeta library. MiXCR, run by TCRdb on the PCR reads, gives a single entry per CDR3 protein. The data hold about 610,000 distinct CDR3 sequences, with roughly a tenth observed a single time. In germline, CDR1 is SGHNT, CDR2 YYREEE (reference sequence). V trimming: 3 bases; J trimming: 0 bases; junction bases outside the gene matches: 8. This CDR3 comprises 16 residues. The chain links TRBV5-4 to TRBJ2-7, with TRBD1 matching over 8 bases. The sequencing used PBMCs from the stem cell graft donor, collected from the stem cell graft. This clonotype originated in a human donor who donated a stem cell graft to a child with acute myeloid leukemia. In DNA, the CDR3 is TGTGCCAGCAGCTGGGACAGGACGGCGATCTCCTACGAGCAGTACTTC. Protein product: CASSWDRTAISYEQYF.